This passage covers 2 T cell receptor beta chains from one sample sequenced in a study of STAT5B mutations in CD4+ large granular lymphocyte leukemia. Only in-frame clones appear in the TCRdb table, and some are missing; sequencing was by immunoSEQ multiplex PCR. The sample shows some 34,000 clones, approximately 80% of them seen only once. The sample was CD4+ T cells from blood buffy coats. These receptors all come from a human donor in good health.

CDR3: CASSDSGLVAGATDTQYF. The CDR3 region has the DNA TGTGCCAGCAGTGACTCGGGGCTAGTAGCGGGAGCGACAGATACGCAGTATTTT. The chain joins TRBV6-4 to TRBJ2-3; 9 bases are shared with TRBD2. Per the germline V gene, CDR1 is MRHNA and CDR2 is SNTAGT. The CDR3 is 18 amino acids. Trimming removed 0 bases from V and 3 bases from J; junction bases left unmatched: 10.

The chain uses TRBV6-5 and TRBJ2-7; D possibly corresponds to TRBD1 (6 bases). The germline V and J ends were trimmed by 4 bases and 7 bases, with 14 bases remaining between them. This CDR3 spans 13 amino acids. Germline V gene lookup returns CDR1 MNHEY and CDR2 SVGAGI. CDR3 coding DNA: TGTGCCAGCAGTTGGACAGACCTTAGGGAGCAGTACTTC. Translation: CASSWTDLREQYF.